This T cell receptor (beta chain) was identified during a study of response to subunit inactivated influenza vaccine. Regarding the study as a whole: T cells newly recruited by each seasonal influenza vaccination are few, the authors suggested.

TCRdb reprocessed the RT-PCR reads with MiXCR, giving one entry per CDR3 protein. The repertoire includes hundreds of thousands of distinct CDR3 sequences, approximately 24% of them detected once, and approximately 2% sits in the top ten. The table lists this clonotype with a few counts. Its antigen is not identified. The CDR3 covers 16 residues. J gave up 7 bases and V 3 bases, and 8 bases lay outside the gene matches. Germline V lookup: CDR1 MNHNS, CDR2 SASEGT. The chain links TRBV6-1 to TRBJ2-2, with 10 bases fitting TRBD1. This TCR was recovered from a man aged 50 or older who received an inactivated influenza vaccine. The source was CD4+ T cells sorted from PBMCs, collected approximately 5 days after vaccination. The CDR3 DNA follows: TGTGCCAGCAGTGAGCAGACAGGGGGCTGGAACGGGGAGCTGTTTTTT. Residues: CASSEQTGGWNGELFF.